The clone carrying this TCR beta chain was seen only once. The CDR3 contains 15 residues. Losses at the gene ends were 7 bases for V and 3 bases for J; bases not matched to a gene: 7. Looked up from germline, CDR1 is SGHTA and CDR2 is FQGNSA. The planned depth of sequencing spanned 1 in 200,000 to 1 in 1 million T cells. The protocol was immunoSEQ multiplex PCR, while the TCRdb copy is restricted to in-frame clones and leaves out a portion. The table includes about 130,000 clones, more than 75% detected once. This entry belongs to a study of cytotoxic CD8 clonotypes in ibrutinib-treated CLL. The origin of this receptor is a human donor with chronic lymphocytic leukemia. J is TRBJ2-1 and V is TRBV7-2; TRBD2 matches at 9 bases. Sequencing used PBMCs, obtained after 24 months of ibrutinib treatment. CDR3 coding DNA: TGTGCCAGCACCCAGACTAGCGGACTCTACAATGAGCAGTTCTTC. Amino acids: CASTQTSGLYNEQFF.